This paragraph reports one T cell receptor beta chain. This entry is derived from a study of control samples from healthy donors and cancer patients. CDR3 length: 19 residues. The V segment lost 5 bases and the J segment 2 bases; nucleotides outside the gene matches: 16. Germline V gene sequence: CDR1 ENHRY, CDR2 SYGVKD. Sequencing used immunoSEQ multiplex PCR; TCRdb keeps in-frame clones, though not all of them. This sample has approximately 53,000 clones, with 85% to 95% found just once. This TCR was sampled from a man aged 25-40 years with colorectal cancer. The chain has TRBV10-3 and TRBJ2-7; TRBD2 aligns across 12 bases. Sequenced input: PBMCs. The CDR3 DNA is TGTGCCATCAGTCCCCGGACAGGGAGCGGACTAGCGGGGCCCTACGAGCAGTACTTC. This encodes CAISPRTGSGLAGPYEQYF.